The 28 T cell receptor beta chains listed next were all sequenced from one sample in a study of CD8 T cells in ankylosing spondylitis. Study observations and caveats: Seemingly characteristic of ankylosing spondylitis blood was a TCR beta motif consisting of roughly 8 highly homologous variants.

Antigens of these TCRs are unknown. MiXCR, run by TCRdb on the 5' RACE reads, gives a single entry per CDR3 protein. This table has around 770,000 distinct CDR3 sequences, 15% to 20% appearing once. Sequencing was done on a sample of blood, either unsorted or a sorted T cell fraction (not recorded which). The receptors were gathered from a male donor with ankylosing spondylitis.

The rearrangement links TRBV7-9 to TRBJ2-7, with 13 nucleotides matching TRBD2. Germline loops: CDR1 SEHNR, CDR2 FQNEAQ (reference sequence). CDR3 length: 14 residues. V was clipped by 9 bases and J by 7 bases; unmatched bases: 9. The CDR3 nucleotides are TGTGCCAGTATATCGCCGGGACTAGCGGGAGAGCAGTACTTC. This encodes CASISPGLAGEQYF.

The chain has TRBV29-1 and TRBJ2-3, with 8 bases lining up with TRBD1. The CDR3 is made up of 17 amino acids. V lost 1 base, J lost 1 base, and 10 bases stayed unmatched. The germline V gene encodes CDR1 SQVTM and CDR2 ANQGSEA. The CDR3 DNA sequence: TGCAGCGTTGAAGGGGGGGCCAGGGGGCTGGGCACAGATACGCAGTATTTT. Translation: CSVEGGARGLGTDTQYF.

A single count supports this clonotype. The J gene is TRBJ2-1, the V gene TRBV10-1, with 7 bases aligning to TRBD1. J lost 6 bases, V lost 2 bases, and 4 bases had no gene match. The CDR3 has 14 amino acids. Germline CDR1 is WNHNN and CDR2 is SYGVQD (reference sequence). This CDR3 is CASSEAGGGNEQFF. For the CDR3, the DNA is TGCGCCAGCAGTGAGGCAGGGGGTGGCAATGAGCAGTTCTTC.

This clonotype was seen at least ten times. Here the CDR3 reads CASSRGTGNYGYTF. Here the CDR3 DNA reads TGTGCCAGCAGCCGCGGGACAGGGAACTATGGCTACACCTTC. The chain couples TRBV7-9 to TRBJ1-2; 9 bases line up with TRBD1. Germline CDR1 and CDR2: SEHNR and FQNEAQ (reference sequence). V gave up 5 bases and J gave up 2 bases; unmatched junction bases: 3. The CDR3 runs 14 residues.

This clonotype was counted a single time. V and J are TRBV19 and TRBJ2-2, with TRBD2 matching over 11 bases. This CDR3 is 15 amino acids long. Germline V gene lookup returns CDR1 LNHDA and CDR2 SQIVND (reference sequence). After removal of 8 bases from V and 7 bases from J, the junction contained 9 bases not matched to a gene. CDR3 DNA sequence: TGTGCCAGTCATCTAGCGGGAGGTCTCTTCGGGGAGCTGTTTTTT. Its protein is CASHLAGGLFGELFF.

CDR3 DNA: TGCAGTGCTAGACCCATGGAAATACAGTTCTTC. Translated: CSARPMEIQFF. The chain carries TRBV20-1 and TRBJ2-1; D not resolved. Germline V gene sequence: CDR1 DFQATT, CDR2 SNEGSKA (reference sequence). The germline V and J ends were trimmed by 2 bases and 13 bases, with 12 bases remaining between them. The CDR3 sequence is 11 residues long.

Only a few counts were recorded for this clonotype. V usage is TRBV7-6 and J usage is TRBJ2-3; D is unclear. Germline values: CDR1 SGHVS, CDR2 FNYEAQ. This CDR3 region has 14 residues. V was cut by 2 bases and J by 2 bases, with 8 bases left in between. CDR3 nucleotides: TGTGCCAGCAGCTTAAGTCTCCTCACAGATACGCAGTATTTT. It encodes CASSLSLLTDTQYF.

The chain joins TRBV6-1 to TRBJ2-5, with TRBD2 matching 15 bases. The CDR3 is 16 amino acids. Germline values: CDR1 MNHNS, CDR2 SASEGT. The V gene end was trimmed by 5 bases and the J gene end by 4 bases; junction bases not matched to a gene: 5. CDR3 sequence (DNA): TGTGCCAGCAGTCAGGGACTAGCGGGAGGTGTAGAGACCCAGTACTTC. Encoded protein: CASSQGLAGGVETQYF.

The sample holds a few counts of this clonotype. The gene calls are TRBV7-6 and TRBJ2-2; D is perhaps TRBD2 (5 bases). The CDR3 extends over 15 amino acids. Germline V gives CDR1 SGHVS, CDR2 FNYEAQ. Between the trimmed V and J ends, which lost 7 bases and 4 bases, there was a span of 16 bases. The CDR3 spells CASTSLAAGTGELFF. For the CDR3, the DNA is TGTGCCAGCACTTCATTGGCGGCGGGCACCGGGGAGCTGTTTTTT.

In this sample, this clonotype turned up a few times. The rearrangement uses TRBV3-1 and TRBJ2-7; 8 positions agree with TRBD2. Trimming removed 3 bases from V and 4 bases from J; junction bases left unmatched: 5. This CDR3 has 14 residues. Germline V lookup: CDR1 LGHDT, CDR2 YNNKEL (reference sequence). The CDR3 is CASSQGSGSYEQYF. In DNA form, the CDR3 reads TGTGCCAGCAGCCAGGGGAGCGGGAGTTACGAGCAGTACTTC.

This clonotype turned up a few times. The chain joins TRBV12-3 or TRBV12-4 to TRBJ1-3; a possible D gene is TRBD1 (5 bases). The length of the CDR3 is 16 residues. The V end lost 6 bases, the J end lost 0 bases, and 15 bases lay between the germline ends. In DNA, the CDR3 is TGTGCCAGCAGATGGGACCCTACGAGCTCTGGAAACACCATATATTTT. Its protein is CASRWDPTSSGNTIYF.

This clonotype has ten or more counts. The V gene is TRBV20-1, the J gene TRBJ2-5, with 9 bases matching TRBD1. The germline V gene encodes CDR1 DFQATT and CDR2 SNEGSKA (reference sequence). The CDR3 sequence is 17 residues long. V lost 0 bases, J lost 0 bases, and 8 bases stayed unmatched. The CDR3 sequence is CSARDWETGGDQETQYF. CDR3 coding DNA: TGCAGTGCTAGAGATTGGGAGACAGGGGGGGACCAAGAGACCCAGTACTTC.

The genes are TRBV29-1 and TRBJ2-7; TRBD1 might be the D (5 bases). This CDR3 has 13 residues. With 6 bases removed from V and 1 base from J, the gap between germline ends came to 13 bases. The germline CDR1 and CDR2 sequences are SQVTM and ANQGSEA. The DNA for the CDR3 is TGCAGCGTCCTGTTGGACAAGTCCTACGAGCAGTACTTC. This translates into CSVLLDKSYEQYF.

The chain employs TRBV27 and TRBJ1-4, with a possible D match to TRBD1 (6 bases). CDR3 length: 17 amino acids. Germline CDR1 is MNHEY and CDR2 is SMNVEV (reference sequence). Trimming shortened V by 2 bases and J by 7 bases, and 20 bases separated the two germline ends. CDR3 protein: CASSLAPRGGAGEKLFF. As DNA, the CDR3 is TGTGCCAGCAGTTTAGCCCCCCGGGGGGGCGCAGGTGAAAAACTGTTTTTT.

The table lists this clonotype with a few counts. The chain's CDR3 is CASSQEVGNSPLHF. CDR3 nucleotides: TGTGCCAGCAGCCAAGAGGTCGGAAATTCACCCCTCCACTTT. The chain uses TRBV3-1 and TRBJ1-6, with unresolved D. CDR1 and CDR2 from the germline V gene are LGHDT and YNNKEL (reference sequence). This CDR3 is built from 14 residues. V shed 0 bases and J shed 7 bases, with 7 bases lying between them.

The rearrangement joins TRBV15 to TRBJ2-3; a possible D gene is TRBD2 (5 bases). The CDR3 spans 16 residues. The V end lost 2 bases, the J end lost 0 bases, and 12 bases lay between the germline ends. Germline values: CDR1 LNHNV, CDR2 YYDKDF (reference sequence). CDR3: CATSRLDWSSTDTQYF. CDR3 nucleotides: TGTGCCACCAGCAGATTGGACTGGAGTAGCACAGATACGCAGTATTTT.

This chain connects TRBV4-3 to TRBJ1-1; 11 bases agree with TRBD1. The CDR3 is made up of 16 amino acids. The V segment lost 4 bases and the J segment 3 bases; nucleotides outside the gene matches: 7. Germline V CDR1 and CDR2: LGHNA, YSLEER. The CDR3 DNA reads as TGCGCCAGCAGCCTTTGGACAGGGGGCTTCGACACTGAAGCTTTCTTT. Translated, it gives CASSLWTGGFDTEAFF.

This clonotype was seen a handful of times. CDR3 region: CASSPDAGGGSEQYF. In DNA form, the CDR3 reads TGTGCCAGCAGCCCGGACGCAGGAGGGGGTTCGGAGCAGTACTTC. This chain uses TRBV5-5 with TRBJ2-7; D is possibly TRBD1 or TRBD2 (6 bases each). This CDR3 spans 15 amino acids. Germline V lookup: CDR1 SGHKS, CDR2 YYEKEE (reference sequence). The V end was cut by 4 bases, the J end by 7 bases, with 21 bases between.

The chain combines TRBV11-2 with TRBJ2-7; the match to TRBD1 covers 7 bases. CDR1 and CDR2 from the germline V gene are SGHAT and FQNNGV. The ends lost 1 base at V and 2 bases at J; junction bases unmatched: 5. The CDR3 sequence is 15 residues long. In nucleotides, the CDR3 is TGTGCCAGCAGCTTAGCCGGGACAGATGCCTACGAGCAGTACTTC. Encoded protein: CASSLAGTDAYEQYF.

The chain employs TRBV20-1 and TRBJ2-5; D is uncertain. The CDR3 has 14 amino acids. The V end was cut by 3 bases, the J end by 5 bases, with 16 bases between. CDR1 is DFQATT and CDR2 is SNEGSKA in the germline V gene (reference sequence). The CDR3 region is CSASAAAIHETQYF. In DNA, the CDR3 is TGCAGTGCTAGTGCTGCCGCGATCCATGAGACCCAGTACTTC.

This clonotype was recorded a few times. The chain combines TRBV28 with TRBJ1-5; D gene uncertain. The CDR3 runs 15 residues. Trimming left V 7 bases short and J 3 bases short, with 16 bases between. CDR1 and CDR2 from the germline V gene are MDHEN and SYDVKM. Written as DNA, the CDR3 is TGTGCCAGCATACCACAGCCTCCCTACAATCAGCCCCAGCATTTT. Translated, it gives CASIPQPPYNQPQHF.

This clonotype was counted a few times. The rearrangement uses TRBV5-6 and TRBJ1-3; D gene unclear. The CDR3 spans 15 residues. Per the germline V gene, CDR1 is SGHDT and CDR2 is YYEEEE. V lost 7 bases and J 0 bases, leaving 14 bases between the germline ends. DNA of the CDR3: TGTGCCAGCGCCGACGGCCAGAACTCTGGAAACACCATATATTTT. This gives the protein CASADGQNSGNTIYF. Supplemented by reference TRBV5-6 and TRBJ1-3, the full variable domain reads DAGVTQSPTHLIKTRGQQVTLRCSPKSGHDTVSWYQQALGQGPQFIFQYYEEEERQRGNFPDRFSGHQFPNYSSELNVNALLLGDSALYLCASADGQNSGNTIYFGEGSWLTVV.

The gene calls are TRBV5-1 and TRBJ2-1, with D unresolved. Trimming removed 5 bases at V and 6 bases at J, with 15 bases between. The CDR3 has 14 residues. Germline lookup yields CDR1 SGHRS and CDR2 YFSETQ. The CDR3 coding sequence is TGCGCCAGCAGTCTGGGCTCCCAAGGCAATGAGCAGTTCTTC. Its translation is CASSLGSQGNEQFF.

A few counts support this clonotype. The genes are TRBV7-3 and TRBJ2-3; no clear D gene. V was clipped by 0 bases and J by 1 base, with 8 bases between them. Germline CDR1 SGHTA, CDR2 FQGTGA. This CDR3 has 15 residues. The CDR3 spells CASSLTVQGTDTQYF. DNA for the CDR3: TGTGCCAGCAGCTTAACGGTGCAGGGCACAGATACGCAGTATTTT.

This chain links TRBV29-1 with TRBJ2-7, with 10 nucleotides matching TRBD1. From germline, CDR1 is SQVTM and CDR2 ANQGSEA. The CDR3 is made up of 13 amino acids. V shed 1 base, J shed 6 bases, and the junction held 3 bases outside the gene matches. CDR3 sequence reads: CSVEGDRGSEQYF. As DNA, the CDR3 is TGCAGCGTTGAAGGGGACAGGGGTAGCGAGCAGTACTTC.

DNA for the CDR3: TGTGCCAGCAGTCGTACAGGGGCCGACGAGCAGTACTTC. Its protein is CASSRTGADEQYF. The chain couples TRBV6-5 to TRBJ2-7, with TRBD1 matching 7 bases. This CDR3 is 13 amino acids long. The germline V gene encodes CDR1 MNHEY and CDR2 SVGAGI. Trimming took 5 bases from V and 5 from J; bases not matched to a gene: 6.

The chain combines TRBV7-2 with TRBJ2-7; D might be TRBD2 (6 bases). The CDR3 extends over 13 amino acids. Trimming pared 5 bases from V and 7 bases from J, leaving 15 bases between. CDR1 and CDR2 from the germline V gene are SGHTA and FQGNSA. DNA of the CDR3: TGTGCCAGCAGCCCGGGAGCCCCTAGGGAGCAGTACTTC. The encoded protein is CASSPGAPREQYF.

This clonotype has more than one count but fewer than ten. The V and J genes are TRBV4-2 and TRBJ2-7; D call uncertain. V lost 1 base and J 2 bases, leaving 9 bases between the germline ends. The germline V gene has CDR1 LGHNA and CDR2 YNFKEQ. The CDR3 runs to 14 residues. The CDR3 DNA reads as TGTGCCAGCAGCCAAGGTGCCCCAGCCTACGAGCAGTACTTC. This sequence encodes CASSQGAPAYEQYF.